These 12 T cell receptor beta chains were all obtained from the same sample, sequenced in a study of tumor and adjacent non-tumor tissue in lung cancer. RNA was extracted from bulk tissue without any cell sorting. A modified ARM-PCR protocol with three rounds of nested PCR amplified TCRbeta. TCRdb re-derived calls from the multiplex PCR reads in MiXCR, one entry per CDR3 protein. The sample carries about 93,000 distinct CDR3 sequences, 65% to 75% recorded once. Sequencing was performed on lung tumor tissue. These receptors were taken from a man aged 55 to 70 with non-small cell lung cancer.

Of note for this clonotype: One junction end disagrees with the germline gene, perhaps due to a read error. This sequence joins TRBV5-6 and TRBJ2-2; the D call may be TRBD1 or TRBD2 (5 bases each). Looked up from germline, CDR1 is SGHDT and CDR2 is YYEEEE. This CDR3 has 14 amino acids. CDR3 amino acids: CASNTGHNTGEQFF. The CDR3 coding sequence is TGTGCCAGCAACACAGGACACAACACCGGGGAGCAGTTTTTT.

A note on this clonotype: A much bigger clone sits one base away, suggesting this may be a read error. CDR3 nucleotide sequence: TGCAGTACTAGATTAGCGGGAAGCACAGATACGCAGTATTTT. Protein: CSTRLAGSTDTQYF. V and J are TRBV20-1 and TRBJ2-3; 8 bases match TRBD2. The CDR3 contains 14 residues. Germline assignment: CDR1 DFQATT and CDR2 SNEGSKA (reference sequence).

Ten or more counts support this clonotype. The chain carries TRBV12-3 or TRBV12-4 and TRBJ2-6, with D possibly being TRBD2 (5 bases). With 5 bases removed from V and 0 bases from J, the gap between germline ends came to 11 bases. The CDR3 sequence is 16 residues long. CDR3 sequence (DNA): TGTGCCAGCAGTCCCCGGGGTTACTCTGGGGCCAACGTCCTGACTTTC. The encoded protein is CASSPRGYSGANVLTF.

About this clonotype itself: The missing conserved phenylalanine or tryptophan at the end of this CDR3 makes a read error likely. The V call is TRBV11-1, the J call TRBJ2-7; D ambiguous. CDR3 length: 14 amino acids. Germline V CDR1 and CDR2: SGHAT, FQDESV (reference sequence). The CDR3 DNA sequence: TGTGCCAGCAGCCTTCCCGGCGGCGCCTACGAACAGTACTTA. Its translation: CASSLPGGAYEQYL.

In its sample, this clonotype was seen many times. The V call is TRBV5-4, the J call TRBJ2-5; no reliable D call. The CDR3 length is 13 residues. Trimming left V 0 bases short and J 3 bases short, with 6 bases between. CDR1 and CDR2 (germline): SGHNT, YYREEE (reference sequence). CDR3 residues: CASSLGRKETQYF. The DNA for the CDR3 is TGTGCCAGCAGCTTGGGCCGAAAAGAGACCCAGTACTTC.

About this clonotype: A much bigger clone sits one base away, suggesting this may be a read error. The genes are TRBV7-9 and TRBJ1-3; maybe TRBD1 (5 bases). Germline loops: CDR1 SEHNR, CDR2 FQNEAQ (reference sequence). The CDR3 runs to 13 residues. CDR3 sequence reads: CASSNGHGHTIYF. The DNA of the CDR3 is TGTGCCAGCAGCAACGGACATGGACACACCATATATTTT.

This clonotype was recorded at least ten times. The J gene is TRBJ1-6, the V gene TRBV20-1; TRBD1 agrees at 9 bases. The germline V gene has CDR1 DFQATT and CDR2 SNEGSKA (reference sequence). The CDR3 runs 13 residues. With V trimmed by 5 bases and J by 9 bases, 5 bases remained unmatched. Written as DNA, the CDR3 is TGCAGTGCTCGAGGACAGGGGCCTTCACCCCTCCACTTT. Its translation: CSARGQGPSPLHF.

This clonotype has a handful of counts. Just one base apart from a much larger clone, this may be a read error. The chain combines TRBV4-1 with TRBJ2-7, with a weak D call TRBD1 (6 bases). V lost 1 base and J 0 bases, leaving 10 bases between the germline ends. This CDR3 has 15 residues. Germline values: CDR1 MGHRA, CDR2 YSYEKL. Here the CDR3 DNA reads TGCGCCAGCAGCCAAGGGACAGATTTCTCCTACGAGCAGTACTTC. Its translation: CASSQGTDFSYEQYF.

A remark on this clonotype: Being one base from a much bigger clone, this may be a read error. The CDR3 sequence is CASTKRSGGMAYEQYF. CDR3 nucleotide sequence: TGTGCCAGCACCAAACGTAGCGGGGGGATGGCCTACGAGCAGTACTTC. This chain joins TRBV13 and TRBJ2-7, with 10 bases identical to TRBD2. CDR3 length equals 16 residues. J was trimmed by 2 bases and V by 7 bases; bases with no gene match: 11. The germline gives CDR1 PRHDT, CDR2 FYEKMQ (reference sequence).

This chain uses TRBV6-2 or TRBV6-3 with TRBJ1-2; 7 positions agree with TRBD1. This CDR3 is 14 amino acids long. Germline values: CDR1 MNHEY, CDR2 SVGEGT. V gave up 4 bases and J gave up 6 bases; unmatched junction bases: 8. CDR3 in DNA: TGTGCCAGCAGTTCGACAGGGCGGGGTCATGGCTACACCTTC. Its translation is CASSSTGRGHGYTF.

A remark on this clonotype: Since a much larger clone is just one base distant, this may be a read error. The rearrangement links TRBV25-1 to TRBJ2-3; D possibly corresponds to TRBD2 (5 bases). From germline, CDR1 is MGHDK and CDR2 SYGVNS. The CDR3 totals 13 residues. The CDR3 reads CASSWTGTDTQFF. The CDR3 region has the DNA TGTGCCAGCAGTTGGACTGGCACAGATACGCAGTTTTTT.

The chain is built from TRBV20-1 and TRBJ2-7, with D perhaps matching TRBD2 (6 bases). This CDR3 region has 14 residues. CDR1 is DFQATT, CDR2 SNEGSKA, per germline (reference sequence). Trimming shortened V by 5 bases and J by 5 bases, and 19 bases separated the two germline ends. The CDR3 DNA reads TGCAGTGCTTGGGCTCGGGACTCCGGCGACGAGCAGTACTTC. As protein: CSAWARDSGDEQYF.